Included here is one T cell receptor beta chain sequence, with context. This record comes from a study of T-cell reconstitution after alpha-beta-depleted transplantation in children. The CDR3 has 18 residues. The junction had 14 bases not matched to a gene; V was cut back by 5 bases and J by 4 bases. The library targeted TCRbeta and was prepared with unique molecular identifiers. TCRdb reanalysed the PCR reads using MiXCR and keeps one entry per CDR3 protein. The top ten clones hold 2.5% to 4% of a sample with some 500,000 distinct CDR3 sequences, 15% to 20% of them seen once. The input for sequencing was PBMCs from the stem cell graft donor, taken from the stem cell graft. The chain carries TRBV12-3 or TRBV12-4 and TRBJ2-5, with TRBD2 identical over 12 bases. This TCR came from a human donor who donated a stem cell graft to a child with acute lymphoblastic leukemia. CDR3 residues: CASSPGGLAGSVGETQYF. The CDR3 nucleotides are TGTGCCAGCAGTCCTGGGGGACTAGCGGGTTCTGTAGGAGAGACCCAGTACTTC.